These 7 T cell receptor beta chains were all obtained from the same sample, sequenced in a study of cytomegalovirus exposure and HLA in healthy donors. The primer mix had 60 Vbeta and 13 Jbeta primers. Clones were read by immunoSEQ multiplex PCR, and TCRdb kept only the in-frame ones, dropping some. The table includes more than 85,000 clones, 65% to 90% detected once. Sequences were obtained from PBMCs. All receptors come from a man in his thirties or forties in good health and CMV-seropositive.

This sequence joins TRBV29-1 and TRBJ1-2, with no clear D. The CDR3 has 11 residues. Between the trimmed V and J ends, which lost 4 bases and 8 bases, there was a span of 11 bases. Per the germline V gene, CDR1 is SQVTM and CDR2 is ANQGSEA. DNA for the CDR3: TGCAGCGTTGGAGAGCCGGGGGGCTACACCTTC. It specifies CSVGEPGGYTF.

This clone came up once. The V call is TRBV2, the J call TRBJ2-1; 7 bases map to TRBD2. Per the germline V gene, CDR1 is SNHLY and CDR2 is FYNNEI. This CDR3 contains 15 residues. The V segment lost 6 bases and the J segment 5 bases; nucleotides outside the gene matches: 10. CDR3 in amino acids: CASSLQRGGDNEQFF. The DNA of the CDR3 is TGTGCCAGCAGCCTACAGAGGGGAGGGGACAATGAGCAGTTCTTC.

This clone was recorded a few times. This chain connects TRBV18 to TRBJ2-3; tentative D call: TRBD2 (6 bases). The V gene's germline CDR1 is KGHSH and CDR2 LQKENI. This CDR3 has 16 residues. Trimming cost V 4 bases and J 4 bases, with 18 bases left between them. The CDR3 DNA reads as TGTGCCAGCTCACGCCAGACTAGATTGGCGGCAGATACGCAGTATTTT. As protein: CASSRQTRLAADTQYF. The full variable domain, completed using reference TRBV18 and TRBJ2-3, is NAGVMQNPRHLVRRRGQEARLRCSPMKGHSHVYWYRQLPEEGLKFMVYLQKENIIDESGMPKERFSAEFPKEGPSILRIQQVVRGDSAAYFCASSRQTRLAADTQYFGPGTRLTVL.

The V call is TRBV6-5, the J call TRBJ2-3, with 14 nucleotides matching TRBD2. Per germline, CDR1 MNHEY and CDR2 SVGAGI. The trim removed 6 bases at V and 11 bases at J, leaving 7 bases unmatched. The CDR3 is 14 amino acids. The CDR3 DNA sequence: TGTGCCAGCAGCCCTCGGACTAGCGGGGGGAGGCAGTATTTT. This sequence encodes CASSPRTSGGRQYF.

This clone has just one count. V is TRBV29-1 and J is TRBJ1-3; TRBD1 is a possible D gene (5 bases). Trimming pared 1 base from V and 4 bases from J, leaving 11 bases between. CDR1 is SQVTM and CDR2 is ANQGSEA in the germline V gene. The CDR3 runs to 14 residues. CDR3 sequence reads: CSVEGAGVGNTIYF. Here the CDR3 DNA reads TGCAGCGTTGAAGGTGCGGGGGTGGGAAACACCATATATTTT.

This clone showed up just once. The CDR3 DNA reads TGCGCCAGCAGCCAAGAGGACAGGGGAGGCCCCCTCCACTTT. Translation: CASSQEDRGGPLHF. V and J are TRBV4-1 and TRBJ1-6; 9 nucleotides agree with TRBD1. In germline, CDR1 is MGHRA, CDR2 YSYEKL. This CDR3 comprises 14 residues. V gave up 0 bases and J gave up 13 bases; unmatched junction bases: 4.

This sequence joins TRBV4-2 and TRBJ2-3; the match to TRBD2 covers 9 bases. Losses at the gene ends were 4 bases for V and 3 bases for J; bases not matched to a gene: 14. CDR3 length: 18 amino acids. Germline V gene lookup returns CDR1 LGHNA and CDR2 YNFKEQ. CDR3 residues: CASSPFKSSGDSTDTQYF. The CDR3 nucleotides read TGTGCCAGCAGCCCGTTTAAGTCTAGCGGGGACTCTACAGATACGCAGTATTTT.